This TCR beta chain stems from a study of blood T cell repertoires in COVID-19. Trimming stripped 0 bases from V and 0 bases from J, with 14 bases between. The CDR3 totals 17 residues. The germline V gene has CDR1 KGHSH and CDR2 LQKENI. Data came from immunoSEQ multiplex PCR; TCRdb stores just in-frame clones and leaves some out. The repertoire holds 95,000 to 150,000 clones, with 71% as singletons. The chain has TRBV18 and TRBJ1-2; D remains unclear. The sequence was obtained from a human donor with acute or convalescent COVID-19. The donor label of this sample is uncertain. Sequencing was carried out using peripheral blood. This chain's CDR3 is CASSPPMLSAANYGYTF. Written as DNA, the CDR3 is TGTGCCAGCTCACCACCCATGCTTAGCGCTGCTAACTATGGCTACACCTTC.